This is a list of T cell receptor beta chains from one sample in a study of shared clonotypes between healthy human individuals. The repertoire was sequenced with immunoSEQ multiplex PCR; TCRdb's copy has only in-frame clones and lacks some. The table lists 2 million or so clones, roughly 96% of them singletons. What was sequenced was naive CD4+ T cells sorted from blood. These receptor sequences come from a young man in good health. CDR3s include the opening cysteine and the closing phenylalanine or tryptophan. A D gene is named only where the DNA matches it firmly. Size is stated for part of the rows, as once, few or many counts, or as a class when the clone is expanded.

>TRBV18|TRBJ1-1|.|.
TGTGCCAGCTCACCGGCGATCAGTGAAGCTTTCTTT
CASSPAISEAFF
>TRBV5-4|TRBJ2-1|TRBD1|.
TGTGCCAGCGGGACAGTCAATGAGCAGTTCTTC
CASGTVNEQFF
>TRBV6-1|TRBJ1-5|TRBD1|.
TGTGCCAGCAGTGAAGAGACAGGGTATAGCAATCAGCCCCAGCATTTT
CASSEETGYSNQPQHF
>TRBV9|TRBJ1-6|.|.
TGTGCCAGCAGCGTAGATGAGGTGAGCTCCTATAATTCACCCCTCCACTTT
CASSVDEVSSYNSPLHF
>TRBV19|TRBJ2-1|.|.
TGTGCCAGTAGTATCAGCACCCCTGGTGAGCAGTTCTTC
CASSISTPGEQFF
>TRBV4-3|TRBJ2-1|.|.
TGCGCCAGCAGCCAAGAACTGGCGAATGAGCAGTTCTTC
CASSQELANEQFF
>TRBV10-1|TRBJ2-7|TRBD2|.
TGCGCCAGCAGCTTGGGACTAGCGGGGGGCCATTCCGAGCAGTACTTC
CASSLGLAGGHSEQYF
>TRBV7-2|TRBJ2-7|TRBD2|.
TGTGCCAGCAGCTTAGAGGGGACTAGCGGGAGGGCCGAGCAGTACTTC
CASSLEGTSGRAEQYF
>TRBV5-5|TRBJ2-7|.|.
TGTGCCAGCAGCCTCGACTGGGACGGATCCTACGAGCAGTACTTC
CASSLDWDGSYEQYF
>TRBV5-1|TRBJ1-4|TRBD1|.
TGCGCCAGCAGCCCGAACCGGGACAGGGGGCTCGAAAAACTGTTTTTT
CASSPNRDRGLEKLFF
>TRBV7-2|TRBJ1-3|.|.
TGTGCCAGCAGCCGGACGGCCTCTGGAAACACCATATATTTT
CASSRTASGNTIYF
>TRBV30|TRBJ2-7|.|.
TGTGCCTGGGGGGGTAGAGGCGGGCTTTCCTACGAGCAGTACTTC
CAWGGRGGLSYEQYF
>TRBV5-1|TRBJ2-5|TRBD1|.
TGCGCCAGCAGCGACGGACAGGGTGGGGAGACCCAGTACTTC
CASSDGQGGETQYF
>TRBV18|TRBJ2-7|.|.
TGTGCCAGCTCACCACCGTTAGCAGGCGGAACCTACGAGCAGTACTTC
CASSPPLAGGTYEQYF
>TRBV5-1|TRBJ2-1|.|.
TGCGCCAGCAGCTTTGGACTAACAACAAACAACAATGAGCAGTTCTTC
CASSFGLTTNNNEQFF
>TRBV2|TRBJ1-6|TRBD1|.
TGTGCCAGCAAAACAGGGGTGGATAGTTCACCCCTCCACTTT
CASKTGVDSSPLHF
>TRBV28|TRBJ2-3|.|.
TGTGCCAGCAGTCTTCGTGGGGATACGCAGTATTTT
CASSLRGDTQYF
>TRBV7-8|TRBJ1-2|TRBD1|.
TGTGCCAGCAGCTTAGGACAGGGGGTTGGGCCCAATGGCTACACCTTC
CASSLGQGVGPNGYTF
>TRBV6-6|TRBJ1-3|.|.
TGTGCCAGCAGTTATGGAGGGCAGACCTCTGGAAACACCATATATTTT
CASSYGGQTSGNTIYF
>TRBV11-2|TRBJ2-7|.|once
TGTGCCAGCAGCTTAGGCGTGTCGACAAGCTACGAGCAGTACTTC
CASSLGVSTSYEQYF
>TRBV9|TRBJ2-6|.|.
TGTGCCAGCAGCGGACGTCGCCAGGCAACCTCTGGGGCCAACGTCCTGACTTTC
CASSGRRQATSGANVLTF
>TRBV29-1|TRBJ1-1|.|.
TGCAGCGTTGATTCCGAGGGAAAGAACACTGAAGCTTTCTTT
CSVDSEGKNTEAFF
>TRBV28|TRBJ1-2|.|.
TGTGCCAGCAGTACCGGCCAATTCTATGGCTACACCTTC
CASSTGQFYGYTF
>TRBV5-4|TRBJ2-2|.|.
TGTGCCAGCAGCTTTGGCGGACCGGGGGCGCGTAACACCGGGGAGCTGTTTTTT
CASSFGGPGARNTGELFF
>TRBV18|TRBJ2-7|.|.
TGTGCCAGCTCACCACAGGGTATCTCCTACGAGCAGTACTTC
CASSPQGISYEQYF
>TRBV9|TRBJ2-5|TRBD2|.
TGTGCCAGCCAGGCTAGCGGGGGACAAGAGACCCAGTACTTC
CASQASGGQETQYF
>TRBV10-3|TRBJ1-1|.|.
TGTGCCATCCGCACCGTGAGAACTGAAGCTTTCTTT
CAIRTVRTEAFF
>TRBV30|TRBJ1-3|.|once
TGTGCCTGGGACGTCTTAGCTGGAAACACCATATATTTT
CAWDVLAGNTIYF
>TRBV28|TRBJ2-7|.|.
TGTGCCAGCAGTCAGAGGGGGGTGCAGTACTTC
CASSQRGVQYF
>TRBV11-3|TRBJ2-3|.|.
TGTGCCAGCAGCTTAGTTCCAGGTTCTAGCACAGATACGCAGTATTTT
CASSLVPGSSTDTQYF
>TRBV29-1|TRBJ2-1|.|.
TGCAGCGTTGAACCCTACAATGAGCAGTTCTTC
CSVEPYNEQFF